Only one count was recorded for the clone carrying this T cell receptor (beta chain). This sample is drawn from a study of control samples from healthy donors and cancer patients. Clones were read by immunoSEQ multiplex PCR, and TCRdb kept only the in-frame ones, dropping some. The repertoire consists of approximately 150,000 clones, with 94% occurring once and the leading ten covering around 13%. This TCR was sampled from a man aged 40-55 years in good health. The source material was blood.

CDR3 in DNA: TGTGCCAGCAGCTTAGGGAATCGCTATGGCTACACCTTC. It translates to CASSLGNRYGYTF. The chain employs TRBV7-8 and TRBJ1-2; D unresolved. Germline V gene data show CDR1 as SGHVS and CDR2 as FQNEAQ. V was trimmed by 1 base and J by 4 bases, leaving 7 bases between them. The CDR3 length is 13 residues.